The 27 T cell receptor beta chains listed next were all sequenced from one sample in a study of T-cell reconstitution after alpha-beta-depleted transplantation in children. The TCRbeta library incorporated unique molecular identifiers. TCRdb itself ran the PCR reads through MiXCR, one entry per CDR3 protein. The sample has roughly 76,000 distinct CDR3 sequences; approximately 11% are singletons. The source was PBMCs, collected before TCRalphabeta/CD19-depleted stem cell transplant. The source of these receptors is a boy aged 5-17 years with acute myeloid leukemia, due to receive a stem cell transplant.

This sequence joins TRBV7-2 and TRBJ2-1; D perhaps matches TRBD1 (5 bases). The CDR3 covers 13 residues. Germline loops: CDR1 SGHTA, CDR2 FQGNSA. V lost 1 base, J lost 12 bases, and 13 bases lay in between. The CDR3, as DNA: TGTGCCAGCAGCTTAGACCCCAGGGTACGGCAGTTCTTC. This sequence encodes CASSLDPRVRQFF.

Note on this clonotype: Being one base from a much bigger clone, this may be a read error. This CDR3 is missing its conserved last phenylalanine or tryptophan, likely due to a read error. V usage is TRBV7-9 and J usage is TRBJ2-1; 8 bases are a match to TRBD2. Per germline, CDR1 SEHNR and CDR2 FQNEAQ (reference sequence). Germline trimming cut 1 base from V and 7 bases from J; bases unmatched to any gene: 6. This CDR3 is 15 amino acids long. The CDR3 loop reads CASSLVTGGTNEQFI. The CDR3 DNA follows: TGTGCCAGCAGCTTAGTTACGGGAGGGACTAATGAGCAGTTCATC.

In this sample, this clonotype turned up many times. This sequence joins TRBV12-3 or TRBV12-4 and TRBJ1-2, with D possibly being TRBD1 (6 bases). The V and J ends lost 7 bases and 4 bases respectively, with 19 bases between them. There are 15 residues in the CDR3. Written as DNA, the CDR3 is TGTGCCAGCACCGGACAGCAACGCCCACTCTATGGCTACACCTTC. Amino acid sequence: CASTGQQRPLYGYTF.

In its sample, this clonotype was seen many times. The chain recombines TRBV28 with TRBJ1-5, with 7 bases identical to TRBD1. The CDR3 runs 13 residues. Germline CDR1 reads MDHEN; CDR2 reads SYDVKM. The V segment lost 7 bases and the J segment 1 base; nucleotides outside the gene matches: 1. CDR3 bases: TGTGCCAGCAAGGGGGCGAGCAATCAGCCCCAGCATTTT. Encoded protein: CASKGASNQPQHF.

There are many counts of this clonotype. J is TRBJ2-7 and V is TRBV7-9, with 7 positions matching TRBD2. Trimming at V came to 1 base and at J to 3 bases, leaving 3 bases not matched to a gene. CDR3 length equals 14 residues. Germline CDR1 and CDR2: SEHNR and FQNEAQ (reference sequence). CDR3 amino acids: CASSLDSGNYEQYF. CDR3 DNA: TGTGCCAGCAGCTTAGACAGCGGGAACTACGAGCAGTACTTC.

In this sample, this clonotype turned up many times. The chain combines TRBV9 with TRBJ2-3; 12 positions agree with TRBD2. From germline, CDR1 is SGDLS and CDR2 YYNGEE. The J segment lost 2 bases and the V segment lost 0 bases, leaving 4 bases of the junction unmatched. This CDR3 has 17 residues. The CDR3 nucleotides read TGTGCCAGCAGCGTAGATCTAGCGGGAGGGCTCACAGATACGCAGTATTTT. Translated: CASSVDLAGGLTDTQYF.

This clonotype was detected ten times or more. The V and J genes are TRBV24-1 and TRBJ1-2, with D hard to call. CDR3 length: 17 residues. V lost 3 bases and J lost 0, with 16 bases in between. Germline V gene sequence: CDR1 KGHDR, CDR2 SFDVKD. The CDR3 DNA reads as TGTGCCACCAGTGATGAGACGAGGGTCCGAGCTAACTATGGCTACACCTTC. Its protein product is CATSDETRVRANYGYTF.

This clonotype was counted at least ten times. J is TRBJ1-1 and V is TRBV20-1, with D perhaps matching TRBD1 (6 bases). The V end was cut by 1 base, the J end by 5 bases, with 11 bases between. The germline CDR1 and CDR2 sequences are DFQATT and SNEGSKA (reference sequence). This CDR3 has 13 amino acids. CDR3 sequence: CSARVNRATEAFF. The CDR3 DNA sequence: TGCAGTGCTAGAGTTAACAGGGCAACTGAAGCTTTCTTT.

This clonotype was counted ten times or more. V is TRBV27 and J is TRBJ1-1; D remains ambiguous. Trimming took 2 bases from V and 3 from J, leaving 7 bases between them. CDR3 length: 13 residues. CDR1 MNHEY and CDR2 SMNVEV come from the germline V gene (reference sequence). The CDR3 sequence is CASSLSRHTEAFF. CDR3 in DNA: TGTGCCAGCAGTTTAAGTAGGCACACTGAAGCTTTCTTT.

This clonotype was seen repeatedly, ten times or more. The rearrangement joins TRBV29-1 to TRBJ2-1; D is unresolved. The CDR3 is 12 amino acids. Trimming pared 8 bases from V and 6 bases from J, leaving 14 bases between. Germline-derived CDR1 and CDR2 are SQVTM and ANQGSEA. Here the CDR3 DNA reads TGCAGCCCTTCGAGTTTAGGCAATGAGCAGTTCTTC. This gives the protein CSPSSLGNEQFF.

This rearrangement joins TRBV19 to TRBJ2-2, with TRBD1 matching 8 bases. In germline, CDR1 is LNHDA, CDR2 SQIVND (reference sequence). V was pared by 6 bases and J by 8 bases, with 11 bases of the junction left unmatched. The CDR3 totals 15 residues. The CDR3 is CASRTDPRGRGELFF. The CDR3, as DNA: TGTGCCAGTAGGACAGACCCCAGGGGGCGAGGGGAGCTGTTTTTT. The variable domain in full, with the rest retrieved from reference TRBV19 and TRBJ2-2, is DGGITQSPKYLFRKEGQNVTLSCEQNLNHDAMYWYRQDPGQGLRLIYYSQIVNDFQKGDIAEGYSVSREKKESFPLTVTSAQKNPTAFYLCASRTDPRGRGELFFGEGSRLTVL.

This clonotype was counted many times. This chain uses TRBV11-2 with TRBJ2-7; no clear D. The CDR3 totals 13 residues. The germline CDR1 and CDR2 sequences are SGHAT and FQNNGV. V was pared by 5 bases and J by 3 bases, with 11 bases between. The CDR3 sequence is CASSPRESYEQYV. The CDR3 region has the DNA TGTGCCAGCAGCCCTCGTGAGAGCTACGAGCAGTACGTC.

This clonotype has at least ten counts. V and J are TRBV21-1 and TRBJ1-2; the table calls TRBD1, which could not be checked here. TRBV21-1 is a pseudogene segment. The CDR3 loop spans 14 amino acids. The CDR3 region is CASSKETGGGGYTF. In nucleotides, the CDR3 is TGTGCCAGCAGCAAAGAAACTGGGGGGGGTGGCTACACCTTC.

This chain joins TRBV6-5 and TRBJ2-6; D remains ambiguous. In germline, CDR1 is MNHEY, CDR2 SVGAGI. The V and J ends lost 5 bases and 4 bases respectively, with 9 bases between them. The CDR3 is made up of 14 amino acids. The CDR3: CASSTNSGANVLTF. The DNA of the CDR3 is TGTGCCAGCAGTACTAACTCGGGGGCCAACGTCCTGACTTTC.

This chain connects TRBV15 to TRBJ2-6; D gene ambiguous. Germline CDR1 is LNHNV and CDR2 is YYDKDF (reference sequence). V lost 0 bases to trimming and J lost 4 bases, with 13 bases between them. The length of the CDR3 is 17 residues. DNA of the CDR3: TGTGCCACCAGCAGAGAGCCAGGCCTGCCGGGGGCCAACGTCCTGACTTTC. It codes for CATSREPGLPGANVLTF.

This clonotype was found many times. The chain has TRBV20-1 and TRBJ2-3; 10 nucleotides line up with TRBD2. The germline CDR1 and CDR2 sequences are DFQATT and SNEGSKA (reference sequence). The CDR3 has 16 amino acids. J lost 4 bases, V lost 3 bases, and 10 bases had no gene match. The CDR3, as DNA: TGCAGTGCTAGTATCCATAGCGGGGGGAGATCAGATACGCAGTATTTT. It codes for CSASIHSGGRSDTQYF.

This clonotype was counted at least ten times. CDR3: CASSPLAGGIEQFF. As DNA, the CDR3 is TGTGCCAGCAGCCCACTAGCGGGAGGGATTGAGCAGTTCTTC. The genes are TRBV6-5 and TRBJ2-1, with 13 nucleotides matching TRBD2. CDR1 is MNHEY and CDR2 is SVGAGI in the germline V gene. The CDR3 covers 14 residues. The V segment lost 6 bases and the J segment 9 bases; nucleotides outside the gene matches: 5.

This clonotype was recorded at least ten times. This rearrangement joins TRBV12-3 or TRBV12-4 to TRBJ2-3; D unresolved. V was shortened by 6 bases and J by 3 bases, with 13 bases between the two germline ends. The CDR3 has 14 amino acids. The CDR3 bases are TGTGCCAGCAGCAGAGGCTCCCGAACAGATACGCAGTATTTT. As protein: CASSRGSRTDTQYF.

This clonotype was observed a single time. The CDR3 here is CASSLYAGSEEQYV. In DNA, the CDR3 is TGTGCCAGCAGCTTATATGCAGGGTCGGAAGAGCAGTACGTC. The chain recombines TRBV7-6 with TRBJ2-7, with D perhaps matching TRBD1 (5 bases). This CDR3 contains 14 residues. V was clipped by 2 bases and J by 7 bases, with 15 bases between them. Germline V CDR1 and CDR2: SGHVS, FNYEAQ.

This clonotype was found many times. The V and J genes are TRBV5-6 and TRBJ1-3; possibly TRBD1 for D (5 bases). V was shortened by 5 bases and J by 2 bases, with 11 bases between the two germline ends. CDR3 length equals 14 residues. CDR1 and CDR2 (germline): SGHDT, YYEEEE. This CDR3 reads CASSYPGPGNTIYF. The CDR3 nucleotides read TGTGCCAGCAGTTACCCGGGGCCTGGAAACACCATATATTTT.

As regards this clonotype: One end of the junction does not line up with germline, which may come from a read error. This sequence joins TRBV3-1 and TRBJ2-5; 10 nucleotides line up with TRBD2. Germline lookup yields CDR1 LGHDT and CDR2 YNNKEL (reference sequence). This CDR3 spans 17 amino acids. CDR3 amino acids: CATSQVLGLAGAETQYF. The CDR3 DNA reads as TGTGCCACCAGCCAAGTCCTGGGGCTAGCGGGAGCAGAGACCCAGTACTTC.

In its sample, this clonotype was seen many times. An end of the junction differs from the germline gene, which may be a read error. This chain links TRBV12-3 or TRBV12-4 with TRBJ2-1; possibly TRBD2 for D (5 bases). The CDR3 totals 12 residues. For the CDR3, the DNA is TGTGCCAGCAGTCTAGCAAAGCGGGAGCAGTTCTTC. This encodes CASSLAKREQFF.

Many counts were recorded for this clonotype. This chain uses TRBV29-1 with TRBJ1-1; the D is unclear. The CDR3 consists of 12 residues. The germline V gene has CDR1 SQVTM and CDR2 ANQGSEA. Trimming stripped 5 bases from V and 5 bases from J, with 12 bases between. CDR3 in amino acids: CSVFGGYTEAFF. As DNA, the CDR3 is TGCAGCGTTTTCGGTGGATATACTGAAGCTTTCTTT.

In its sample, this clonotype was seen a few times. This chain uses TRBV11-3 with TRBJ2-2; 8 positions agree with TRBD2. Germline lookup yields CDR1 SGHNT and CDR2 YENEEA. The CDR3 consists of 17 residues. V lost 4 bases, J lost 2 bases, and 9 bases stayed unmatched. The CDR3, as DNA: TGTGCCAGCAGCTCTGGAGAGACTAGCGACAACACCGGGGAGCTGTTTTTT. It encodes CASSSGETSDNTGELFF.

Ten or more counts support this clonotype. The chain couples TRBV29-1 to TRBJ1-2; D gene unclear. This CDR3 is 11 amino acids long. Germline CDR1 reads SQVTM; CDR2 reads ANQGSEA. Trimming left V 6 bases short and J 0 bases short, with 5 bases between. The CDR3 DNA sequence: TGCAGCGTACCAGCTAACTATGGCTACACCTTC. Translation: CSVPANYGYTF.

This clonotype came up once. The rearrangement uses TRBV29-1 and TRBJ2-1, with D perhaps assigned TRBD1 or TRBD2 (5 bases each). V lost 4 bases and J 7 bases, leaving 14 bases between the germline ends. Germline lookup yields CDR1 SQVTM and CDR2 ANQGSEA. The CDR3 is 13 residues long. CDR3 amino acids: CSVATGSGNEQFF. CDR3 DNA: TGCAGCGTTGCCACAGGATCGGGGAATGAGCAGTTCTTC.

This clonotype was recorded many times. V usage is TRBV4-1 and J usage is TRBJ1-3; D call uncertain. Trimming left V 1 base short and J 3 bases short, with 10 bases between. CDR1 is MGHRA, CDR2 YSYEKL, per germline. The CDR3 sequence is 15 residues long. DNA of the CDR3: TGCGCCAGCAGCCAAGTTGGGGAGGGTGGAAACACCATATATTTT. Translation gives CASSQVGEGGNTIYF.